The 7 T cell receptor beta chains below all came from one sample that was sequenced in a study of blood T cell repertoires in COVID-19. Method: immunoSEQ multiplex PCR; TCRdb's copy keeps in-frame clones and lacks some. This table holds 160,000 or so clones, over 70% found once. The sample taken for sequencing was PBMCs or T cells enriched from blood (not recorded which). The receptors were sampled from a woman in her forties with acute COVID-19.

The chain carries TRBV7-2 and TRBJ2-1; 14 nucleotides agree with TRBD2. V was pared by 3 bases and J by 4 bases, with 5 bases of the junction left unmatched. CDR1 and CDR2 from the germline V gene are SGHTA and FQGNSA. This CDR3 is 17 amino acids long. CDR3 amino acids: CASSFRLAGGVYNEQFF. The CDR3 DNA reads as TGTGCCAGCAGCTTTCGACTAGCGGGAGGGGTGTACAATGAGCAGTTCTTC.

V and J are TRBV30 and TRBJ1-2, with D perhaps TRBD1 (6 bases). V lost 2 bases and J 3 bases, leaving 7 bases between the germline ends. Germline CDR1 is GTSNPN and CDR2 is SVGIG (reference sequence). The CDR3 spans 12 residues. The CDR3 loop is CAWSHRDYGYTF. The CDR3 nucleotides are TGTGCCTGGAGTCACAGGGACTATGGCTACACCTTC.

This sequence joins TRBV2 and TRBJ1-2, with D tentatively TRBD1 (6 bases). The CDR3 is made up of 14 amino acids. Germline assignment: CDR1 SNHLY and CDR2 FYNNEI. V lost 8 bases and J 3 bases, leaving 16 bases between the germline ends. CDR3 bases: TGTGCCAGCCAAAGCTCAGGGGATCACTATGGCTACACCTTC. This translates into CASQSSGDHYGYTF.

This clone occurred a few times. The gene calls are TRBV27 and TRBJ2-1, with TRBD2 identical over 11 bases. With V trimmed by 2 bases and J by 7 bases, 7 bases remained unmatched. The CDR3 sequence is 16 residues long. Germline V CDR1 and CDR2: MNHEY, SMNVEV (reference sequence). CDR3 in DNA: TGTGCCAGCAGTTTACGCGGGACTAGCGGATTAAATGAGCAGTTCTTC. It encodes CASSLRGTSGLNEQFF.

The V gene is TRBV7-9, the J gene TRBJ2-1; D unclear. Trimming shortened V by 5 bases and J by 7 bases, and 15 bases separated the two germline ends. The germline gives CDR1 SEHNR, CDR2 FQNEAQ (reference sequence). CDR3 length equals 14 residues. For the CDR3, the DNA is TGTGCCAGCAGCGCCCCCCGGCTCAGGAATGAGCAGTTCTTC. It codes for CASSAPRLRNEQFF.

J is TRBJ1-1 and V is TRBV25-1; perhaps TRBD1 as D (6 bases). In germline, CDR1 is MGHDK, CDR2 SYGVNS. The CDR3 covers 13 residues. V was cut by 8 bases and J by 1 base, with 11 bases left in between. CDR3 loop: CASAGTWNTEAFF. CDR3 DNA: TGTGCCAGCGCAGGGACATGGAACACTGAAGCTTTCTTT.

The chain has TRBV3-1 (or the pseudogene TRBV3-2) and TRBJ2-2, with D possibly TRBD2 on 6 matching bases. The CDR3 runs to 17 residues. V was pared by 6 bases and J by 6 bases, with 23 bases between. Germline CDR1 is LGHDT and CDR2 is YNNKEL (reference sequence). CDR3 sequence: CASSGSGTASGSGELFF. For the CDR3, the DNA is TGTGCCAGCAGTGGATCCGGGACTGCTTCTGGATCCGGGGAGCTGTTTTTT.